The 6 T cell receptor beta chains presented below share a single source sample, sequenced in a study of blood T cell repertoires in COVID-19. Profiled with immunoSEQ multiplex PCR; TCRdb holds only in-frame clones, not every one. The sample has tens of thousands of clones, 79% seen once. The specimen sequenced was peripheral blood. These receptors came from a man aged 55 to 69 with active or convalescent COVID-19.

In its sample, this clone was seen a few times. The rearrangement joins TRBV2 to TRBJ2-3; 8 bases map to TRBD1. The germline CDR1 and CDR2 sequences are SNHLY and FYNNEI. J lost 2 bases, V lost 10 bases, and 14 bases had no gene match. The CDR3 has 16 amino acids. The CDR3 DNA reads as TGTGCCACAAACCAGGGGGCTAACACATACACAGATACGCAGTATTTT. Amino acid sequence: CATNQGANTYTDTQYF. Full variable domain (outside the CDR3, taken from reference TRBV2 and TRBJ2-3): EPEVTQTPSHQVTQMGQEVILRCVPISNHLYFYWYRQILGQKVEFLVSFYNNEISEKSEIFDDQFSVERPDGSNFTLKIRSTKLEDSAMYFCATNQGANTYTDTQYFGPGTRLTVL.

This clone was counted between two and nine times. The chain has TRBV10-3 and TRBJ2-2; the D gene is possibly TRBD2 (5 bases). CDR1 is ENHRY, CDR2 SYGVKD, per germline. Trimming cost V 6 bases and J 7 bases, with 15 bases left between them. The CDR3 runs to 14 residues. CDR3 loop: CAIRAARADGELFF. CDR3 DNA sequence: TGTGCCATCAGGGCTGCGAGGGCGGACGGGGAGCTGTTTTTT.

This chain's CDR3 is CASSYALVSGLTEAFF. CDR3 in DNA: TGTGCCAGCAGTTACGCCCTGGTGAGTGGGCTCACTGAAGCTTTCTTT. The chain joins TRBV6-5 to TRBJ1-1; D gene unclear. CDR3 length: 16 amino acids. Deletions cut 2 bases from V and 4 bases from J, with 17 bases between. The germline CDR1 and CDR2 sequences are MNHEY and SVGAGI.

This chain uses TRBV15 with TRBJ1-4, with D hard to call. Germline lookup yields CDR1 LNHNV and CDR2 YYDKDF (reference sequence). V was shortened by 0 bases and J by 7 bases, with 12 bases between the two germline ends. CDR3 length: 15 amino acids. CDR3 in DNA: TGTGCCACCAGCAGAGATACCGGTCTCTCTGAAAAACTGTTTTTT. Encoded protein: CATSRDTGLSEKLFF.

The rearrangement links TRBV5-5 to TRBJ2-3, with a weak D call TRBD1 (6 bases). V lost 4 bases and J lost 6, with 12 bases in between. CDR1 is SGHKS and CDR2 is YYEKEE in the germline V gene (reference sequence). The CDR3 contains 13 residues. The CDR3: CASSPYREDTQYF. Written as DNA, the CDR3 is TGTGCCAGCAGCCCGTACAGGGAGGATACGCAGTATTTT.

This sequence joins TRBV10-3 and TRBJ2-5; TRBD2 matches 7 bases. V shed 6 bases and J 7 bases; nucleotides not matched to a gene: 14. Germline V CDR1 and CDR2: ENHRY, SYGVKD. The CDR3 is made up of 15 amino acids. The CDR3, as DNA: TGTGCCATCAGAGACACCTCAGGACTAGATGGGACCCAGTACTTC. Translating it yields CAIRDTSGLDGTQYF.